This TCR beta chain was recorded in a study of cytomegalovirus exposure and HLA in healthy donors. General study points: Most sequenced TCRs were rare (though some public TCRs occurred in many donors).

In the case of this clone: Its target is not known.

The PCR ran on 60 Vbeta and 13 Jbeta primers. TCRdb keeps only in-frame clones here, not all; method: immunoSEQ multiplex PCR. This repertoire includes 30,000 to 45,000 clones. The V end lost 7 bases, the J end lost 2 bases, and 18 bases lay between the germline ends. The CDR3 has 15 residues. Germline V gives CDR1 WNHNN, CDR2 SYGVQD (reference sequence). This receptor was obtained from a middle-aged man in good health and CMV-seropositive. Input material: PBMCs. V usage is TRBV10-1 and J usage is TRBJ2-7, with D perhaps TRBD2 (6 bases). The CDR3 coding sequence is TGCGCCAGCAATTTAAGGGACTTAAAAGCCTACGAGCAGTACTTC. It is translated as CASNLRDLKAYEQYF.